Below are 22 T cell receptor beta chains sequenced from a single sample in a study of blood T cells in healthy people across ages. A J-beta primer mix and a sample-barcoded 5' primer were used in a second PCR of about 7 to 12 cycles. In TCRdb, the 5' RACE reads were re-called with MiXCR into one record per CDR3 protein. Counted here are nearly 800,000 distinct CDR3 sequences, around a quarter occurring once; the ten biggest clones make up 3% to 4%. These data also featured in a second study, about T cells of mothers and their children.

Sample: blood. These receptors all stem from a boy younger than 18 in good health.

CDR3 region: CASSLAYSGSIYEQYF. The CDR3 region has the DNA TGTGCCAGCAGCTTAGCGTACAGCGGGAGTATCTACGAGCAGTACTTC. The rearrangement joins TRBV11-1 to TRBJ2-5, with 8 bases matching TRBD2. The DNA end favors TRBJ2-7, so the J call may be wrong. The germline gives CDR1 SGHAT, CDR2 FQDESV (reference sequence). The CDR3 runs 16 residues.

The chain uses TRBV12-5 and TRBJ2-2; unclear D gene. The CDR3 has 11 amino acids. V lost 4 bases and J 7 bases, leaving 4 bases between the germline ends. Germline V gives CDR1 LGHNT, CDR2 FRNRAP. The CDR3 loop reads CASGWDGELFF. Written as DNA, the CDR3 is TGTGCTAGTGGTTGGGACGGGGAGCTGTTTTTT.

The rearrangement uses TRBV11-2 and TRBJ2-3, with TRBD2 identical over 7 bases. Germline-derived CDR1 and CDR2 are SGHAT and FQNNGV. This CDR3 is built from 16 residues. V lost 5 bases and J lost 4; bases outside the gene matches: 12. The CDR3 DNA reads as TGTGCCAGCAGCCCTATTCGGGTAGCGGGCGCAGATACGCAGTATTTT. It specifies CASSPIRVAGADTQYF.

The chain employs TRBV6-5 and TRBJ2-2; D is perhaps TRBD2 (6 bases). Germline V gene data show CDR1 as MNHEY and CDR2 as SVGAGI. The CDR3 spans 15 residues. Deletions cut 6 bases from V and 5 bases from J, with 16 bases between. The CDR3: CASSPRARGTGELFF. CDR3 in DNA: TGTGCCAGCAGCCCCCGGGCCCGGGGGACCGGGGAGCTGTTTTTT.

This clonotype was recorded at least ten times. V is TRBV7-3 and J is TRBJ2-5, with D hard to call. Trimming cost V 5 bases and J 2 bases, with 9 bases left between them. The V gene's germline CDR1 is SGHTA and CDR2 FQGTGA. The CDR3 sequence is 13 residues long. The CDR3 reads CASSPRRQETQYF. CDR3 bases: TGTGCCAGCAGCCCTAGGCGTCAAGAGACCCAGTACTTC.

This clonotype was seen more than once but under ten times. This sequence joins TRBV28 and TRBJ2-7, with TRBD1 identical over 8 bases. V lost 3 bases and J lost 1; bases outside the gene matches: 5. The CDR3 extends over 15 amino acids. Germline CDR1 MDHEN, CDR2 SYDVKM. The CDR3 here is CASSLWTGPSYEQYF. In nucleotides, the CDR3 is TGTGCCAGCAGTTTGTGGACAGGGCCTTCCTACGAGCAGTACTTC.

The gene calls are TRBV20-1 and TRBJ2-5, with a tentative D call TRBD1 (6 bases). The J call may not be correct, given that the DNA end is closer to TRBJ2-7. Germline loops: CDR1 DFQATT, CDR2 SNEGSKA (reference sequence). This CDR3 is 15 amino acids long. The CDR3 bases are TGCAGTGCCACGGGGTTATGGGACATCACCTACGAGCAGTACTTC. Translation: CSATGLWDITYEQYF.

The chain employs TRBV29-1 and TRBJ2-5; a weak D match, TRBD1 (6 bases). Germline V gene lookup returns CDR1 SQVTM and CDR2 ANQGSEA. V lost 7 bases and J lost 3, with 9 bases in between. There are 11 residues in the CDR3. The CDR3 nucleotides are TGCAGCGGCCGGGACAAAGAGACCCAGTACTTC. This codes for CSGRDKETQYF. Together with reference TRBV29-1 and TRBJ2-5, the CDR3 gives the full variable domain: SAVISQKPSRDICQRGTSLTIQCQVDSQVTMMFWYRQQPGQSLTLIATANQGSEATYESGFVIDKFPISRPNLTFSTLTVSNMSPEDSSIYLCSGRDKETQYFGPGTRLLVL.

Of note for this clonotype: Sequence at one end of the junction differs from germline and may be a read error. The gene calls are TRBV4-3 and TRBJ2-3, with TRBD2 matching 12 bases. Germline CDR1 is LGHNA and CDR2 is YSLEER. This CDR3 has 18 amino acids. The CDR3 coding sequence is TGCGCCGGCAGCCAAGATCCCACTAGCGGGGGGAGCACAGATACGCAGTATTTT. It yields the protein CAGSQDPTSGGSTDTQYF.

The chain links TRBV2 to TRBJ1-5, with D maybe TRBD1 (6 bases). The CDR3 runs 13 residues. Germline CDR1 is SNHLY and CDR2 is FYNNEI. V was clipped by 3 bases and J by 6 bases, with 9 bases between them. CDR3 in DNA: TGTGCCAGCAGTGACGGGGGCGGTCAGCCCCAGCATTTT. It translates to CASSDGGGQPQHF.

This clonotype was counted only a few times. The chain links TRBV6-5 to TRBJ2-5; D possibly corresponds to TRBD2 (7 bases). The V and J ends lost 3 bases and 10 bases respectively, with 18 bases between them. CDR3 length equals 14 residues. The germline V gene has CDR1 MNHEY and CDR2 SVGAGI. The DNA for the CDR3 is TGTGCCAGCAGTTATGGGGCGGGGGCATCAATCCAGTACTTC. Translating gives CASSYGAGASIQYF.

The V and J genes are TRBV6-6 and TRBJ2-7; D possibly matches TRBD1 or TRBD2 (5 bases each). CDR1 and CDR2 from the germline V gene are MNHNY and SVGAGI (reference sequence). The germline V and J ends were trimmed by 7 bases and 0 bases, with 10 bases remaining between them. The CDR3 sequence is 13 residues long. The CDR3 protein is CASTAGTSYEQYF. Here the CDR3 DNA reads TGTGCCAGCACGGCCGGGACCTCCTACGAGCAGTACTTC.

This clonotype was counted only a few times. This chain connects TRBV7-2 to TRBJ1-3; weak D call: TRBD1 (5 bases). Germline assignment: CDR1 SGHTA and CDR2 FQGNSA. The CDR3 length is 16 residues. V gave up 0 bases and J gave up 0 bases, with 9 bases separating them. The DNA for the CDR3 is TGTGCCAGCAGCTTAGCGGGGCAGGTCTCTGGAAACACCATATATTTT. It specifies CASSLAGQVSGNTIYF.

CDR3 nucleotide sequence: TGTGCCAGCAGCGTAGAACAGGACTATGGCTACACCTTC. Translating gives CASSVEQDYGYTF. V usage is TRBV9 and J usage is TRBJ1-2; D might be TRBD1 (5 bases). The CDR3 covers 13 residues. V was shortened by 0 bases and J by 3 bases, with 6 bases between the two germline ends. Germline CDR1 reads SGDLS; CDR2 reads YYNGEE.

The V gene is TRBV7-8, the J gene TRBJ2-5, with D tentatively TRBD1 or TRBD2 (6 bases each). The CDR3 is made up of 17 amino acids. V was pared by 5 bases and J by 0 bases, with 19 bases between. Per the germline V gene, CDR1 is SGHVS and CDR2 is FQNEAQ. The CDR3 region is CASSKHLRGTNQETQYF. In nucleotides, the CDR3 is TGTGCCAGCAGCAAACACCTCCGCGGGACAAACCAAGAGACCCAGTACTTC.

As DNA, the CDR3 is TGCAGTGCTAGGGACTGGGATAGGGGCTACGAGCAGTACTTC. Protein product: CSARDWDRGYEQYF. The chain joins TRBV20-1 to TRBJ2-7; D is possibly TRBD1 or TRBD2 (5 bases each). Between the trimmed V and J ends, which lost 3 bases and 3 bases, there was a span of 15 bases. The CDR3 totals 14 residues. Germline V gives CDR1 DFQATT, CDR2 SNEGSKA (reference sequence).

This rearrangement joins TRBV3-1 to TRBJ2-5, with D perhaps being TRBD1 or TRBD2 (5 bases each). The J call may be mistaken, given a closer DNA end match to TRBJ2-1. The CDR3 length is 13 residues. Per germline, CDR1 LGHDT and CDR2 YNNKEL (reference sequence). Written as DNA, the CDR3 is TGTGCCAGCAGCCAACCCCCTGGGGGAGAGCAGTTCTTC. Residues: CASSQPPGGEQFF.

V is TRBV28 and J is TRBJ1-1; D is unclear. Germline V lookup: CDR1 MDHEN, CDR2 SYDVKM. The CDR3 is 12 residues long. V dropped 5 bases and J dropped 10 bases, with 14 bases sitting between them. CDR3 nucleotide sequence: TGTGCCAGCAGTCGTAACCCAGCTGGAGCTTTCTTT. It codes for CASSRNPAGAFF.

This clonotype appeared a few times. A much larger clone differs by one base, so this may be a read error. The chain uses TRBV6-2 or TRBV6-3 and TRBJ2-4; either TRBD1 or TRBD2 may fit D (5 bases each). Germline V gene sequence: CDR1 MNHEY, CDR2 SVGEGT. Trimming left V 2 bases short and J 7 bases short, with 12 bases between. The CDR3 is 14 residues long. The CDR3 DNA reads TGTGCCAGCAGTTACGCCAATGGGGGTAACATTCAGTACTTC. Translated, it gives CASSYANGGNIQYF.

The chain has TRBV28 and TRBJ2-6; D unresolved. The V end lost 4 bases, the J end lost 0 bases, and 13 bases lay between the germline ends. The CDR3 extends over 17 amino acids. Germline lookup yields CDR1 MDHEN and CDR2 SYDVKM. CDR3 nucleotides: TGTGCCAGCAGTTGGGTGACTTCCAGCTCTGGGGCCAACGTCCTGACTTTC. This encodes CASSWVTSSSGANVLTF.

The chain carries TRBV7-9 and TRBJ2-3; unclear D gene. The CDR3 runs 14 residues. Germline V gene lookup returns CDR1 SEHNR and CDR2 FQNEAQ (reference sequence). V lost 4 bases and J lost 5, with 13 bases in between. The DNA of the CDR3 is TGTGCCAGCAGCTCCACCAGAGCTGAAGATACGCAGTATTTT. Translation: CASSSTRAEDTQYF.

The chain is built from TRBV20-1 and TRBJ2-3; D unresolved. Trimming took 3 bases from V and 4 from J, leaving 5 bases between them. The CDR3 has 11 residues. CDR1 and CDR2 from the germline V gene are DFQATT and SNEGSKA (reference sequence). CDR3 region: CSASWPDTQYF. The CDR3 DNA follows: TGCAGTGCTAGTTGGCCAGATACGCAGTATTTT.